This record concerns one T cell receptor beta chain sequence. The specificity of this receptor is unknown. Base quality data are lacking; no much larger clone is found one base away. The receptor library was made with the immunoSEQ multiplex PCR assay. The immuneACCESS repertoire file appears here via TCRdb, limited to in-frame rearrangements. These files lack a portion of the clones; in checked studies, under half of the deficit traces to unresolved V genes, and the cause of the others is not known. The sample contains about 95,000 clones, just under 85% of them found a single time. The ten top clones hold more than 15% of the sample. The CDR3 covers 15 residues, taking in both the cysteine and the phenylalanine. Just CDR3 DNA is preserved here, 45 bases in frame from base 1. Cut back by 6 bases and 8 bases, the V and J ends lie 17 bases apart. The germline V gene supplies CDR1 LGHNA and CDR2 YNFKEQ.

This specimen belongs to a study of control samples from healthy donors and cancer patients (dated by TCRdb to 2020 to 2022). Sequences were obtained from blood. The TCR was taken from a man between 25 and 39 years old in good health. The chain is assembled from TRBV4-2 and TRBJ1-6; matching of 5 bases hints at TRBD1 as the D gene. CDR3 reads: CASSRDGRLDSPLHF. The bases are TGTGCCAGCAGTCGGGACGGACGCCTGGATTCACCCCTCCACTTT.